The rows below give T cell receptor beta chains drawn from one sample of a study of PD-L1 blockade in urothelial cancer. Profiling relied on immunoSEQ multiplex PCR, and the TCRdb table lists in-frame clones only, not all of them. The sample lists under 95,000 clones; around 83% were seen once. The specimen was PBMCs, collected around atezolizumab (anti-PD-L1) treatment. The receptors originated from a woman in her seventies with urothelial cancer. The CDR3 runs from the conserved cysteine through the conserved F or W. A D gene is named only where the DNA matches it firmly. Where a row states a size, it is once, few, many or the class of an expanded clone; other rows omit it.

abundance | j_gene | d_gene | v_gene | CDR3nt | CDR3aa
- | TRBJ2-7 | - | TRBV27 | TGTGCCAGCAGTTTAAGTCGAGCCTACGAGCAGTACTTC | CASSLSRAYEQYF
- | TRBJ1-1 | - | TRBV30 | TGTGCCTGGAGTGCCAACGGAGGGTGGACTGAAGTTTTCTTT | CAWSANGGWTEVFF
- | TRBJ2-1 | TRBD2 | TRBV30 | TGTGCCTGGAGTCGGCTAGCGGGAATTAATGAGCAGTTCTTC | CAWSRLAGINEQFF
- | TRBJ1-2 | - | TRBV2 | TGTGCCAGCAGGAGGACAGACTCTAACTATGGCTACACCTTC | CASRRTDSNYGYTF
- | TRBJ2-3 | - | TRBV18 | TGTGCCAGCTCTCCAAACCGGGATACGCAGTATTTT | CASSPNRDTQYF
- | TRBJ2-7 | - | TRBV19 | TGTGCCAGTAGTATAGTTTCAGGAATCAACGAGCAGTACTTC | CASSIVSGINEQYF
- | TRBJ2-3 | - | TRBV19 | TGTGCCAGTAGTATAGCAATTCCCACAGATACGCAGTATTTT | CASSIAIPTDTQYF
- | TRBJ2-2 | - | TRBV2 | TGTGCCAGCACCGAAAACAGGGTGAGGACCGGGGAGCTGTTTTTT | CASTENRVRTGELFF
- | TRBJ2-7 | - | TRBV29-1 | TGCAGCGTTGCGAAGGACACGGCCTCCTACGAGCAGTACTTC | CSVAKDTASYEQYF
- | TRBJ1-1 | - | TRBV5-5 | TGTGCCAGCAGCTTGGGTACGGGTGAAGCTTTCTTT | CASSLGTGEAFF
- | TRBJ1-2 | TRBD1 | TRBV29-1 | TGCAGCGTAAAACAGGGGGACAGCTATGGCTACACCTTC | CSVKQGDSYGYTF
- | TRBJ2-7 | - | TRBV11-2 | TGTGCCAGCACCTTGACAGGTCTTTCCTACGAGCAGTACTTC | CASTLTGLSYEQYF
- | TRBJ2-2 | TRBD2 | TRBV7-9 | TGTGCCAGCAGCCAACTAGCGGGAGTAGTCGCCGGGGAGCTGTTTTTT | CASSQLAGVVAGELFF
- | TRBJ2-7 | - | TRBV4-1 | TGCGCCAGCAGCCAAGATCCGTATAGCCCCTACGAGCAGTACTTC | CASSQDPYSPYEQYF
- | TRBJ1-6 | TRBD1 | TRBV5-8 | TGTGCCAGCAGCTTGGGGACAGGGAATTCACCCCTCCACTTT | CASSLGTGNSPLHF
- | TRBJ1-1 | TRBD1 | TRBV4-2 | TGTGCCAGCAGCCAAGGCCCACAGGGGCCGCGCACTGAAGCTTTCTTT | CASSQGPQGPRTEAFF
- | TRBJ2-3 | - | TRBV6-6 | TGTGCCAGCAGCATAACTAGAGGTGGCACAGATACGCAGTATTTT | CASSITRGGTDTQYF
- | TRBJ1-5 | TRBD1 | TRBV6-1 | TGTGCCAGCAGTGAACCGGACAGGGTCGGGGATAGCAATCAGCCCCAGCATTTT | CASSEPDRVGDSNQPQHF
- | TRBJ2-6 | - | TRBV13 | TGTGCCAGCAGCTTAGCAGGGGCAGGTCCTGGGGCCAACGTCCTGACTTTC | CASSLAGAGPGANVLTF
once | TRBJ2-3 | - | TRBV27 | TGTGCCAGCAGTTTAACACCTGACACAGATACGCAGTATTTT | CASSLTPDTDTQYF
- | TRBJ1-3 | - | TRBV4-1 | TGCGCCAGCAGCCAACAGGGCTCTGGAAACACCATATATTTT | CASSQQGSGNTIYF
- | TRBJ2-2 | TRBD2 | TRBV13 | TGTGCCAGCAGCCCCCCGGGGGGGGAGCGAATGAACACCGGGGAGCTGTTTTTT | CASSPPGGERMNTGELFF
- | TRBJ1-1 | TRBD1 | TRBV4-2 | TGTGCCAGCAGCCTTTTGGACAGGGAGAACACTGAAGCTTTCTTT | CASSLLDRENTEAFF
- | TRBJ2-1 | - | TRBV2 | TGTGCCAGCAAGCCAGGCGGGACCTACAATGAGCAGTTCTTC | CASKPGGTYNEQFF
- | TRBJ2-3 | - | TRBV28 | TGTGCCAGCAGTTTAGGGCAGAGCACAGATACGCAGTATTTT | CASSLGQSTDTQYF
- | TRBJ2-5 | TRBD2 | TRBV5-1 | TGCGCCAGCAGCTTGACCCTAACTAGCGGGCAAGAGACCCAGTACTTC | CASSLTLTSGQETQYF
- | TRBJ1-4 | TRBD1 | TRBV7-3 | TGTGCCAGCAGCTTAGGGTCAGGGGGGACCGCGGAAAAACTGTTTTTT | CASSLGSGGTAEKLFF
- | TRBJ1-1 | - | TRBV6-1 | TGTGCCAGCAGTGAAAGGCGGGGAAGGGGCACTGAAGCTTTCTTT | CASSERRGRGTEAFF
once | TRBJ1-2 | - | TRBV7-9 | TGTGCCAGCAGCTTAGAGGTCAGGGGTAGTGGCTACACCTTC | CASSLEVRGSGYTF
once | TRBJ2-2 | - | TRBV30 | TGTGCCTGGAGAAAATTAGTCTACACCGGGGAGCTGTTTTTT | CAWRKLVYTGELFF
- | TRBJ2-6 | - | TRBV2 | TGTGCCAGCAGCCCGGACTGGGCCAACGTCCTGACTTTC | CASSPDWANVLTF
- | TRBJ2-5 | TRBD2 | TRBV9 | TGTGCCAGCAGCACTGGGACTAGCGGGAAAGAGACCCAGTACTTC | CASSTGTSGKETQYF
- | TRBJ1-6 | - | TRBV7-2 | TGTGCCAGCAGCGACAAGACAGGACGAAATTCACCCCTCCACTTT | CASSDKTGRNSPLHF
- | TRBJ2-1 | TRBD2 | TRBV28 | TGTGCCAGCAGTTCGGGCGGGAGCTCCTACAATGAGCAGTTCTTC | CASSSGGSSYNEQFF
few | TRBJ1-3 | - | TRBV19 | TGTGCCAGTAGTATACGTCCAGGGCGGTTTGGAAGGTCTGGAAACACCATATATTTT | CASSIRPGRFGRSGNTIYF
- | TRBJ2-2 | TRBD1 | TRBV6-6 | TGTGCCAGCAGCTACAGGGGGCAAGGGGAGCTGTTTTTT | CASSYRGQGELFF
once | TRBJ2-1 | TRBD2 | TRBV5-1 | TGCGCCAGCAGCGCCGGGACTAGCGGGTACAATGAGCAGTTCTTC | CASSAGTSGYNEQFF
- | TRBJ2-1 | TRBD2 | TRBV4-1 | TGCGCCAGCAGCCATCCCAGACTAGCGGGAGATTATAGTGAGCAGTTCTTC | CASSHPRLAGDYSEQFF
- | TRBJ2-1 | TRBD2 | TRBV30 | TGTGCCTGGAGTGCGATTAGCGGGAGGTCCTACAATGAGCAGTTCTTC | CAWSAISGRSYNEQFF
- | TRBJ2-2 | - | TRBV10-3 | TGTGCCATCAGTGGCGAATACACCGGGGAGCTGTTTTTT | CAISGEYTGELFF
- | TRBJ1-1 | - | TRBV7-3 | TGTGCCAGCAGCTTAGGTGAGGGCACTGAAGCTTTCTTT | CASSLGEGTEAFF
- | TRBJ1-4 | - | TRBV15 | TGTGCCACTCAGCGGTTGAATGAAAAACTGTTTTTT | CATQRLNEKLFF
- | TRBJ1-2 | TRBD1 | TRBV12-5 | TGTGCTAGTGGTTTGGTACTGGGACAGCCGCCCCGTTATGGCTACACCTTC | CASGLVLGQPPRYGYTF
- | TRBJ1-1 | TRBD1 | TRBV5-4 | TGTGCCAGCAGCCCGGGGACAGGGATGAACACTGAAGCTTTCTTT | CASSPGTGMNTEAFF
few | TRBJ1-1 | TRBD1 | TRBV19 | TGTGCCAGTACCCGTGGGACAGGCTACACTGAAGCTTTCTTT | CASTRGTGYTEAFF
- | TRBJ2-5 | TRBD2 | TRBV11-3 | TGTGCCAGCAGCTCCCGACTAGCGGGAGCACAAGAGACCCAGTACTTC | CASSSRLAGAQETQYF
- | TRBJ2-2 | TRBD2 | TRBV29-1 | TGCAGCGCTCGGGGGGAGTGGTACACCGGGGAGCTGTTTTTT | CSARGEWYTGELFF
- | TRBJ2-5 | TRBD2 | TRBV11-3 | TGTGCCAGCAGCTTAGGGGGGACTAGCGAGACTCTGTACCAAGAGACCCAGTACTTC | CASSLGGTSETLYQETQYF
- | TRBJ1-1 | - | TRBV5-4 | TGTGCCACCTTCCCACCCCCAGGGCACACTGAAGCTTTCTTT | CATFPPPGHTEAFF
- | TRBJ2-7 | TRBD2 | TRBV19 | TGTGCCAGTAGTAAAACTAGCGGAAGCTCCTACGAGCAGTACTTC | CASSKTSGSSYEQYF
- | TRBJ1-1 | - | TRBV5-1 | TGCGCCAGCAGCTTGGGGGCAGGGTACACTGAAGCTTTCTTT | CASSLGAGYTEAFF
- | TRBJ2-6 | - | TRBV11-2 | TGTGCCAGCAGCTTAGATAGCTCTGGGGCCAACGTCCTGACTTTC | CASSLDSSGANVLTF
- | TRBJ2-7 | - | TRBV5-1 | TGCGCCAGCAGAGTGTCCGGCGGACTTTCCTCCTACGAGCAGTACTTC | CASRVSGGLSSYEQYF